This T cell receptor (beta chain) was captured by sequencing in a study of CD8+ T cells in alopecia areata. In germline, CDR1 is NSHNY, CDR2 SYGAGN. The CDR3 contains 14 residues. V shed 5 bases and J 3 bases; nucleotides not matched to a gene: 3. Time point of the sample: mouse skin 3 weeks after grafting. Mouse recipient skin underwent biopsy at grafting and again 3 and 6 weeks afterward. Study-wide results and limits: Lesional scalp exceeded normal scalp in clonality, especially in alopecia totalis/universalis. Normal skin's resident alphabeta T cells are sequenced alongside lesional scalp T cells.

This clone counts as medium-sized. What it binds is not known. Gene names are mouse gene names. The read stops 4 residues short of the end of the CDR3; the missing end is completed from the germline J gene. cDNA reverse transcribed from extracted RNA served as the sequencing template. Profiled with immunoSEQ multiplex PCR; TCRdb holds only in-frame clones, not every one. The repertoire has 2,500 to 3,500 clones, none seen only once; the ten largest take more than 7.5%. The chain carries TRBV13-1 and TRBJ2-5, with 10 bases aligning to TRBD2. This receptor was identified in a C3H/HeJ mouse with alopecia areata. MHC haplotype here: H2-k. The sequences come from skin, collected at week 3. CDR3 DNA (partial): TGTGCCAGCAGATACTGGGGGGGGCAAGAC. Residues: CASRYWGGQD. The complete CDR3 protein is CASRYWGGQDTQYF.